This T cell receptor (beta chain) was captured in a study of cytomegalovirus exposure and HLA in healthy donors. About the study: Within an early data release were about 85 million unique TCRs drawn from HLA-typed donors.

Of note for this clone: The antigen is unknown.

The PCR was carried out with 60 Vbeta primers and 13 Jbeta primers. TCRdb keeps only in-frame clones here, not all; method: immunoSEQ multiplex PCR. This table has around 110,000 clones, 70% to 80% appearing once. At the time of sampling, donors were nominally healthy, though unrecorded immune exposures were likely. Findings and limits, study-wide: TRBV6-2, TRBV6-3 and other indistinguishable V segments were excluded. The classifier, whose performance was assessed in both the original and validation cohorts, reportedly diagnosed cytomegalovirus status with high specificity and sensitivity.

The germline V gene has CDR1 LNHDA and CDR2 SQIVND (reference sequence). The CDR3 totals 12 residues. Trimming took off 7 bases at V and 0 bases at J, with 4 bases between the two ends. The material sequenced was PBMCs. This chain joins TRBV19 and TRBJ1-5; D gene ambiguous. This sequence originates from a female donor in good health and CMV-seronegative. The DNA of the CDR3 is TGTGCCAGTACAGATAGCAATCAGCCCCAGCATTTT. Protein product: CASTDSNQPQHF. Together with reference TRBV19 and TRBJ1-5, the CDR3 gives the full variable domain: DGGITQSPKYLFRKEGQNVTLSCEQNLNHDAMYWYRQDPGQGLRLIYYSQIVNDFQKGDIAEGYSVSREKKESFPLTVTSAQKNPTAFYLCASTDSNQPQHFGDGTRLSIL.